This T cell receptor (beta chain) is drawn from a study of pediatric ulcerative colitis. TCRdb's table, derived via immunoSEQ multiplex PCR, lists solely in-frame clones and lacks some. Among about 64,000 clones, 77% were seen once, and the ten largest hold roughly 5.2%. Findings of the study overall: All ulcerative colitis patients, but no controls, carried two rectal clonotypes. Blood samples from a couple of patients yielded substantially fewer templates and were excluded from blood-rectal overlap analysis.

This clone has just one count. What it binds is unknown. V was cut by 0 bases and J by 6 bases, with 8 bases left in between. In germline, CDR1 is LGHNA, CDR2 YSLEER. There are 13 residues in the CDR3. This TCR was recovered from a boy aged 5 to 17 with moderate ulcerative colitis. The sequencing sample was made of blood. This chain connects TRBV4-3 to TRBJ1-1; D is uncertain. This CDR3 is CASSQDKISEAFF. CDR3 nucleotide sequence: TGCGCCAGCAGCCAAGATAAAATCTCTGAAGCTTTCTTT.